The T cell receptor (beta chain) described here comes from a study of cytomegalovirus exposure and HLA in healthy donors. Whole-study context: Most donors, about 82% of 398 genotyped, fell in the Caucasian-associated ancestry cluster. Points from the study as a whole: With DRB1 most and HLA-C fewest, TCR association rates differed between HLA loci in a later analysis.

With respect to this clone: The antigen remains undetermined.

The primer mix had 60 Vbeta and 13 Jbeta primers. Assay used: immunoSEQ multiplex PCR; TCRdb lists only in-frame clones, some missing. The sample includes some 170,000 clones, around 75% seen only once; the top ten take roughly 2.8%. Sequencing input: PBMCs. The sequence was collected from a male donor in good health and CMV-seronegative.

DNA of the CDR3: TGTGCCATCAGTGACTACACGAGGGAGACTGAAGCTTTCTTT. As protein: CAISDYTRETEAFF. The chain carries TRBV10-3 and TRBJ1-1; no clear D gene. This CDR3 comprises 14 residues. Trimming took off 3 bases at V and 5 bases at J, with 13 bases between the two ends. Germline CDR1 ENHRY, CDR2 SYGVKD.